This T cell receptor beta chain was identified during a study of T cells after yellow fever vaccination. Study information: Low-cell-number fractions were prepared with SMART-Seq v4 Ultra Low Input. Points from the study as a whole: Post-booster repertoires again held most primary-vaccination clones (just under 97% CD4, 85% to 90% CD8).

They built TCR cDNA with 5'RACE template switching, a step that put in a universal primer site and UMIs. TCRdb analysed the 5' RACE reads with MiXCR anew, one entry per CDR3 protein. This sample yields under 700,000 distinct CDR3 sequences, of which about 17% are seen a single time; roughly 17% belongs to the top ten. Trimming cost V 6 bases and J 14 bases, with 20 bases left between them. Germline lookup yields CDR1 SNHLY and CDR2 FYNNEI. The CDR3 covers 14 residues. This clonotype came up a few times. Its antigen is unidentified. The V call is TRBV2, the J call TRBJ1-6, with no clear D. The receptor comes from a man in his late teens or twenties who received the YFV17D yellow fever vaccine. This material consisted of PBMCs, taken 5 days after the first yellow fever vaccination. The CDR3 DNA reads TGTGCCAGCAGGCAAGGGCCGAGGCAGGTATCCCTCCACTTT. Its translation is CASRQGPRQVSLHF. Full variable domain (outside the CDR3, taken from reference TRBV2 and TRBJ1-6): EPEVTQTPSHQVTQMGQEVILRCVPISNHLYFYWYRQILGQKVEFLVSFYNNEISEKSEIFDDQFSVERPDGSNFTLKIRSTKLEDSAMYFCASRQGPRQVSLHFGNGTRLTVT.